These T cell receptor beta chains were read from a single sample in a study of T cell responses to AZD1222 COVID-19 vaccine. Sequencing used immunoSEQ multiplex PCR; TCRdb keeps in-frame clones, though not all of them. Of some 150,000 clones in the sample, 80% to 95% were seen once. The source was peripheral blood, collected on day 0 of AZD1222 vaccination. Receptor source: an adult in good health. The CDR3 runs from the conserved cysteine through the conserved F or W. The D gene is left open where the match is weak. The size field is filled for only some rows; it gives once, few, many or a size class.

v_gene: TRBV2; abundance: -; j_gene: TRBJ1-1; len: 13; d_gene: -; CDR3aa: CASTGGTNTEAFF; CDR3nt: TGTGCCAGCACGGGGGGGACGAACACTGAAGCTTTCTTT
v_gene: TRBV24-1; abundance: -; j_gene: TRBJ2-3; len: 15; d_gene: TRBD2; CDR3aa: CATSAVSGGTDTQYF; CDR3nt: TGTGCCACCAGTGCGGTTAGCGGGGGCACAGATACGCAGTATTTT
v_gene: TRBV14; abundance: -; j_gene: TRBJ2-3; len: 21; d_gene: TRBD2; CDR3aa: CASSQGVFRASGTKRTDTQYF; CDR3nt: TGTGCCAGCAGCCAAGGTGTTTTTCGGGCTAGCGGGACGAAACGCACAGATACGCAGTATTTT
v_gene: TRBV6-5; abundance: -; j_gene: TRBJ2-7; len: 14; d_gene: -; CDR3aa: CASRPTGSSYEQYF; CDR3nt: TGTGCCAGCAGACCAACAGGGAGCTCCTACGAGCAGTACTTC
v_gene: TRBV11-2; abundance: -; j_gene: TRBJ1-2; len: 18; d_gene: -; CDR3aa: CASSSPRSLGKDNYGYTF; CDR3nt: TGTGCCAGCAGCTCCCCGCGCTCCCTCGGGAAAGATAACTATGGCTACACCTTC
v_gene: TRBV30; abundance: -; j_gene: TRBJ1-5; len: 13; d_gene: -; CDR3aa: CAWSEGEARPQHF; CDR3nt: TGTGCCTGGAGTGAAGGGGAGGCTCGGCCCCAGCATTTT
v_gene: TRBV10-3; abundance: -; j_gene: TRBJ1-1; len: 13; d_gene: -; CDR3aa: CAISTGRDTEAFF; CDR3nt: TGTGCCATCAGTACTGGGAGAGACACTGAAGCTTTCTTT
v_gene: TRBV29-1; abundance: once; j_gene: TRBJ1-2; len: 13; d_gene: -; CDR3aa: CSAEAVGFYGYTF; CDR3nt: TGCAGCGCCGAGGCGGTCGGATTCTATGGCTACACCTTC
v_gene: TRBV11-2; abundance: once; j_gene: TRBJ1-3; len: 16; d_gene: -; CDR3aa: CASSSIAGTLGNTIYF; CDR3nt: TGTGCCAGCAGCTCGATAGCCGGGACCTTAGGAAACACCATATATTTT
v_gene: TRBV12-3/TRBV12-4; abundance: -; j_gene: TRBJ2-2; len: 13; d_gene: TRBD1; CDR3aa: CASTTGAAGELFF; CDR3nt: TGTGCCAGCACCACAGGGGCGGCCGGGGAGCTGTTTTTT
v_gene: TRBV19; abundance: once; j_gene: TRBJ2-7; len: 16; d_gene: TRBD1; CDR3aa: CASMFERRTGGGEQYF; CDR3nt: TGTGCCAGTATGTTCGAACGACGTACAGGGGGCGGGGAGCAGTACTTC
v_gene: TRBV20-1; abundance: -; j_gene: TRBJ2-7; len: 11; d_gene: -; CDR3aa: CSATGSYEQYF; CDR3nt: TGCAGTGCTACCGGCTCCTACGAGCAGTACTTC
v_gene: TRBV27; abundance: -; j_gene: TRBJ1-5; len: 15; d_gene: -; CDR3aa: CASRLNWGSNQPQHF; CDR3nt: TGTGCCAGCAGACTAAACTGGGGGAGCAATCAGCCCCAGCATTTT
v_gene: TRBV15; abundance: -; j_gene: TRBJ2-2; len: 16; d_gene: -; CDR3aa: CATSPLGVRNTGELFF; CDR3nt: TGTGCCACCAGCCCACTAGGTGTTAGAAACACCGGGGAGCTGTTTTTT
v_gene: TRBV6-5; abundance: -; j_gene: TRBJ1-2; len: 14; d_gene: TRBD1; CDR3aa: CASSQRQGGYGYTF; CDR3nt: TGTGCCAGCAGCCAAAGACAGGGGGGCTATGGCTACACCTTC
v_gene: TRBV11-2; abundance: -; j_gene: TRBJ1-1; len: 12; d_gene: TRBD1; CDR3aa: CASSLDRVEAFF; CDR3nt: TGTGCCAGCAGCCTGGACAGGGTGGAGGCTTTCTTT
v_gene: TRBV10-3; abundance: -; j_gene: TRBJ1-1; len: 12; d_gene: TRBD1; CDR3aa: CAIGTGGTEAFF; CDR3nt: TGTGCCATCGGAACAGGGGGCACTGAAGCTTTCTTT
v_gene: TRBV30; abundance: -; j_gene: TRBJ2-1; len: 13; d_gene: -; CDR3aa: CAWSVSRPNEQFF; CDR3nt: TGTGCCTGGAGTGTATCAAGGCCGAATGAGCAGTTCTTC
v_gene: TRBV6-5; abundance: -; j_gene: TRBJ2-4; len: 14; d_gene: TRBD2; CDR3aa: CASMGSGTKNIQYF; CDR3nt: TGTGCCAGCATGGGGAGCGGGACCAAAAACATTCAGTACTTC
v_gene: TRBV11-2; abundance: -; j_gene: TRBJ2-2; len: 11; d_gene: -; CDR3aa: CASSLVGELFF; CDR3nt: TGTGCCAGCAGCTTAGTCGGGGAGCTGTTTTTT
v_gene: TRBV7-9; abundance: -; j_gene: TRBJ2-6; len: 18; d_gene: -; CDR3aa: CASSLGGRSESGANVLTF; CDR3nt: TGTGCCAGCAGCTTAGGTGGCAGATCAGAATCTGGGGCCAACGTCCTGACTTTC
v_gene: TRBV7-9; abundance: once; j_gene: TRBJ2-7; len: 14; d_gene: -; CDR3aa: CASSLALRAYEQYF; CDR3nt: TGTGCCAGCAGCTTAGCGTTAAGGGCCTACGAGCAGTACTTC
v_gene: TRBV11-2; abundance: -; j_gene: TRBJ2-2; len: 13; d_gene: -; CDR3aa: CASSETYGGELFF; CDR3nt: TGTGCCAGCAGCGAAACATATGGGGGGGAGCTGTTTTTT
v_gene: TRBV3-1/TRBV3-2; abundance: -; j_gene: TRBJ1-4; len: 16; d_gene: -; CDR3aa: CASSLGTSATNEKLFF; CDR3nt: TGTGCCAGCAGCCTGGGGACATCCGCAACTAATGAAAAACTGTTTTTT
v_gene: TRBV5-6; abundance: -; j_gene: TRBJ1-6; len: 17; d_gene: -; CDR3aa: CASSLWGAGSYNSPLHF; CDR3nt: TGTGCCAGCAGCTTGTGGGGGGCTGGCTCCTATAATTCACCCCTCCACTTT
v_gene: TRBV5-1; abundance: once; j_gene: TRBJ2-7; len: 16; d_gene: -; CDR3aa: CASSLSSGRSSYEQYF; CDR3nt: TGCGCCAGCAGCCTCTCGTCGGGACGGAGCTCCTACGAGCAGTACTTC
v_gene: TRBV25-1; abundance: -; j_gene: TRBJ2-3; len: 15; d_gene: TRBD2; CDR3aa: CASSVLAGDTDTQYF; CDR3nt: TGTGCCAGCAGTGTCCTAGCGGGGGACACAGATACGCAGTATTTT
v_gene: TRBV3-1/TRBV3-2; abundance: -; j_gene: TRBJ2-3; len: 12; d_gene: -; CDR3aa: CASSSAEDTQYF; CDR3nt: TGTGCCAGCAGTTCTGCTGAAGATACGCAGTATTTT
v_gene: TRBV6-1; abundance: -; j_gene: TRBJ1-2; len: 14; d_gene: TRBD1; CDR3aa: CASSDTRGNYGYTF; CDR3nt: TGTGCCAGCAGTGACACCAGGGGGAACTATGGCTACACCTTC
v_gene: TRBV12-3/TRBV12-4; abundance: -; j_gene: TRBJ1-2; len: 13; d_gene: -; CDR3aa: CASSLNSNYGYTF; CDR3nt: TGTGCCAGCAGTTTGAACAGTAACTATGGCTACACCTTC
v_gene: TRBV12-3/TRBV12-4; abundance: -; j_gene: TRBJ2-1; len: 12; d_gene: -; CDR3aa: CASSPGYNEQFF; CDR3nt: TGTGCCAGCAGCCCGGGGTACAATGAGCAGTTCTTC
v_gene: TRBV15; abundance: -; j_gene: TRBJ2-2; len: 15; d_gene: -; CDR3aa: CATSRDRSNTGELFF; CDR3nt: TGTGCCACCAGCAGAGATCGGTCGAACACCGGGGAGCTGTTTTTT
v_gene: TRBV18; abundance: -; j_gene: TRBJ2-1; len: 12; d_gene: -; CDR3aa: CASSKSDYEQFF; CDR3nt: TGTGCCAGCTCCAAATCTGATTATGAGCAGTTCTTC
v_gene: TRBV27; abundance: -; j_gene: TRBJ1-2; len: 14; d_gene: -; CDR3aa: CASSSARGNYGYTF; CDR3nt: TGTGCCAGCAGTTCGGCCAGGGGAAACTATGGCTACACCTTC
v_gene: TRBV3-1/TRBV3-2; abundance: -; j_gene: TRBJ2-3; len: 15; d_gene: -; CDR3aa: CASSQEGRGHDTQYF; CDR3nt: TGTGCCAGCAGCCAAGAAGGGCGGGGGCACGATACGCAGTATTTT
v_gene: TRBV23-1; abundance: -; j_gene: TRBJ2-1; len: 19; d_gene: -; CDR3aa: CASSQTVQDSPSLYNEQFF; CDR3nt: TGCGCCAGCAGTCAAACGGTCCAGGACTCTCCCTCCCTATACAATGAGCAGTTCTTC
v_gene: TRBV28; abundance: -; j_gene: TRBJ1-2; len: 14; d_gene: TRBD1; CDR3aa: CASSRSGQFYGYTF; CDR3nt: TGTGCCAGCAGCAGATCGGGACAGTTCTATGGCTACACCTTC
v_gene: TRBV27; abundance: -; j_gene: TRBJ2-2; len: 18; d_gene: -; CDR3aa: CASRHHGTSDNRPGELFF; CDR3nt: TGTGCCAGCAGACACCACGGGACATCAGATAACCGTCCCGGGGAGCTGTTTTTT
v_gene: TRBV7-2; abundance: -; j_gene: TRBJ1-3; len: 14; d_gene: -; CDR3aa: CASSPGGSGNTIYF; CDR3nt: TGTGCCAGCAGCCCCGGGGGGTCTGGAAACACCATATATTTT
v_gene: TRBV10-3; abundance: -; j_gene: TRBJ2-7; len: 13; d_gene: -; CDR3aa: CAINQRSSYEQYF; CDR3nt: TGTGCCATCAACCAGCGGAGCTCCTACGAGCAGTACTTC
v_gene: TRBV19; abundance: -; j_gene: TRBJ1-6; len: 15; d_gene: TRBD1; CDR3aa: CATGDRGSYNSPLHF; CDR3nt: TGTGCCACCGGTGACAGGGGCTCCTATAATTCACCCCTCCACTTT